This TCR beta chain was obtained from a study of blood T cell repertoires in COVID-19. Only in-frame clones appear in the TCRdb table, and some are missing; sequencing was by immunoSEQ multiplex PCR. Of some 31,000 clones in the sample, approximately 90% were seen once. The CDR3 consists of 16 residues. The V gene's germline CDR1 is SEHNR and CDR2 FQNEAQ (reference sequence). The V end was cut by 3 bases, the J end by 0 bases, with 12 bases between. The TCR originated in a human donor in a cohort sampled during active COVID-19. The sample taken for sequencing was peripheral blood. The J gene is TRBJ1-3, the V gene TRBV7-9; D remains ambiguous. The CDR3 DNA follows: TGTGCCAGCAGCTTCGCCGTGGGCAGCTCTGGAAACACCATATATTTT. It encodes CASSFAVGSSGNTIYF.